This T cell receptor beta chain originates from a study of T cell repertoires in cytomegalovirus infection. TCRdb independently ran MiXCR on the reads; one entry per CDR3 protein. The sample contains 200,000 to 250,000 distinct CDR3 sequences, approximately 6.7% of which appear only once. V gave up 4 bases and J gave up 1 base; unmatched junction bases: 7. This CDR3 is 15 amino acids long. Per germline, CDR1 SGHNT and CDR2 YYREEE (reference sequence). This clonotype was found many times. Source material: PBMCs. This clonotype originated in a human donor in good health (CMV status not recorded). Some clones in this sample may be carry-over from other donors' samples. The V and J genes are TRBV5-4 and TRBJ1-1, with 7 bases fitting TRBD1. The CDR3 sequence: CASSPGGQQNTEAFF. Here the CDR3 DNA reads TGTGCCAGCAGCCCTGGGGGACAGCAGAACACTGAAGCTTTCTTT.